This TCR beta chain was captured by sequencing in a study of blood T cell repertoires in COVID-19. TCRdb keeps only in-frame clones here, not all; method: immunoSEQ multiplex PCR. The top ten hold under 5.5% of the sample, which has about 95,000 clones, about nine tenths seen once. The ends were cut back, 5 bases at V and 4 bases at J, with 11 bases in the middle. CDR1 is MNHEY and CDR2 is SVGEGT in the germline V gene. The CDR3 totals 14 residues. The sample consisted of peripheral blood. The V call is TRBV6-2 or TRBV6-3, the J call TRBJ2-2; D perhaps matches TRBD2 (6 bases). This sequence was found in a man aged 55 to 69 with COVID-19, enrolled during active disease. DNA for the CDR3: TGTGCCAGCAGTCGACTAGTTCGCACCGGGGAGCTGTTTTTT. Protein sequence: CASSRLVRTGELFF.